This T cell receptor beta chain was obtained from a study of control samples from healthy donors and cancer patients (dated by TCRdb to between 2020 and 2021). As regards this clone: Its recognized antigen is unknown. Qualities for individual bases were not recorded, and no much larger clone is one base off.

Library preparation employed the immunoSEQ multiplex PCR assay. TCRdb took this table from immuneACCESS and kept in-frame rearrangements with V and J called. Such tables lack part of the clones; where checked against another copy, unresolved V genes explain under half of the gap, and the rest is unexplained. This sample lists approximately 70,000 clones; around 92% were detected once. Jointly, the top ten make up approximately 18% of the sample. Taken from the germline V gene (reference sequence), the CDR1 and CDR2 loops are LGHDT and YNNKEL. Compared with germline, V lacks 4 bases and J lacks 7 bases; bases without a gene match: 6. The CDR3 runs 14 amino acids, cysteine and phenylalanine included. Just CDR3 DNA is preserved here, 42 bases in frame from base 1.

The sample comprised PBMCs. The sequence is built from TRBV3-1 (or the pseudogene TRBV3-2) and TRBJ2-1, with 8 middle bases fitting TRBD2. The TCR comes from a man aged 55 to 70 with lung cancer. The CDR3 protein is CASSLGLVENEQFF. The DNA sequence reads TGTGCCAGCAGCCTGGGACTAGTGGAAAATGAGCAGTTCTTC.